These T cell receptor beta chains were read from a single sample in a study of CD8 T cells in Susac syndrome. One entry per CDR3 protein, called by TCRdb with MiXCR from the immunoSEQ multiplex PCR reads. The data contain about 300,000 distinct CDR3 sequences, approximately 91% of them singletons. Sequencing was performed on CD8+ T cells from PBMCs. The source of these receptors is a human donor with multiple sclerosis. Both conserved end residues are part of each CDR3. The D gene is left open where the match is weak. Expanded clones get a size class; other rows say once, few or many, or leave the size out.

>TRBD1|.|TRBV4-3|TRBJ1-6
CASSQADAGGDSPLHF
TGCGCCAGCAGCCAAGCCGACGCAGGGGGCGATTCACCCCTCCACTTT
>.|.|TRBV28|TRBJ2-1
CASCPGSSYNEQFF
TGTGCCAGCTGCCCGGGTAGCTCCTACAATGAGCAGTTCTTC
>.|.|TRBV4-1|TRBJ2-2
CASSQTGRSGELFF
TGCGCCAGCAGCCAAACAGGGAGGTCCGGGGAGCTGTTTTTT
>TRBD2|.|TRBV6-1|TRBJ2-3
CASNARLAGGSSTDTQYF
TGTGCCAGCAATGCCAGACTAGCGGGGGGATCTAGCACAGATACGCAGTATTTT
>.|.|TRBV29-1|TRBJ2-1
CSVAGLTRVRGNEQFF
TGCAGCGTTGCGGGGCTGACAAGGGTTCGTGGCAATGAGCAGTTCTTC
>.|.|TRBV27|TRBJ2-3
CASSLIFGDTQYF
TGTGCCAGCAGTTTAATCTTCGGAGATACGCAGTATTTT
>.|.|TRBV24-1|TRBJ2-1
CATSDLPGNEQFF
TGTGCCACCAGTGACCTCCCCGGGAATGAGCAGTTCTTC
>.|.|TRBV24-1|TRBJ1-5
CATSGSGTLYQPQHF
TGTGCCACCAGTGGATCGGGGACGCTCTATCAGCCCCAGCATTTT
>.|.|TRBV30|TRBJ1-1
CAWSRLPATEAFF
TGTGCCTGGAGTCGTCTACCGGCCACTGAAGCTTTCTTT
>.|.|TRBV18|TRBJ1-2
CASSPGRTEPSECTF
TGTGCCAGCTCACCGGGCAGGACAGAACCTTCTGAGTGCACCTTC
>TRBD1|once|TRBV13|TRBJ2-7
CASSSRQGYSYEQYF
TGTGCCAGCAGCTCGCGACAGGGTTACTCCTACGAGCAGTACTTC
>.|.|TRBV2|TRBJ1-2
CARLLDGGPGYTF
TGTGCCAGACTTTTGGATGGGGGGCCTGGCTACACCTTC
>TRBD2|.|TRBV28|TRBJ2-7
CASSHPGTSGGDDNYEQYF
TGTGCCAGCAGCCACCCCGGGACTAGCGGGGGGGATGATAACTACGAGCAGTACTTC
>TRBD2|once|TRBV29-1|TRBJ2-3
CSLLGLAGGDTQYF
TGCAGCCTCCTCGGTCTAGCGGGAGGAGATACGCAGTATTTT
>.|.|TRBV27|TRBJ1-3
CASSPAGGILSGNTIYF
TGTGCCAGCAGTCCCGCCGGAGGAATTCTCTCTGGAAACACCATATATTTT
>.|.|TRBV10-1|TRBJ2-1
CASSRGAWSYNEQFF
TGCGCCAGCAGTAGGGGGGCGTGGTCCTACAATGAGCAGTTCTTC
>.|.|TRBV13|TRBJ2-7
CASSRNREEQYF
TGTGCCAGCAGCCGGAACAGGGAAGAGCAGTACTTC
>TRBD2|.|TRBV28|TRBJ2-2
CASSLGLANTGELFF
TGTGCCAGCAGTTTAGGACTAGCGAACACCGGGGAGCTGTTTTTT
>.|.|TRBV11-1|TRBJ2-7
CASSSLAYEQYF
TGTGCCAGCAGCTCCCTAGCGTACGAGCAGTACTTC
>.|.|TRBV2|TRBJ1-1
CASSDSREAFF
TGTGCCAGCAGTGATTCTCGGGAGGCTTTCTTT
>.|.|TRBV6-6|TRBJ2-5
CASSYLFQETQYF
TGTGCCAGCAGTTACCTTTTTCAAGAGACCCAGTACTTC